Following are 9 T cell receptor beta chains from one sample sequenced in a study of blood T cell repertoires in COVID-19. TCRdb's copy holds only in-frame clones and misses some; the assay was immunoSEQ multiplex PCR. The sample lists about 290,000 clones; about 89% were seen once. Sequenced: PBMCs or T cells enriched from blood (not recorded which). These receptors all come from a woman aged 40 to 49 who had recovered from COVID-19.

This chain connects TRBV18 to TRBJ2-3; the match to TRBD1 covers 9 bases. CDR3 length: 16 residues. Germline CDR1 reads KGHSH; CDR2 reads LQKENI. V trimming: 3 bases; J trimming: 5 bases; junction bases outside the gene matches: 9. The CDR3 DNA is TGTGCCAGCTCACCTTCCGGGACAGGGAGGGGAGATACGCAGTATTTT. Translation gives CASSPSGTGRGDTQYF.

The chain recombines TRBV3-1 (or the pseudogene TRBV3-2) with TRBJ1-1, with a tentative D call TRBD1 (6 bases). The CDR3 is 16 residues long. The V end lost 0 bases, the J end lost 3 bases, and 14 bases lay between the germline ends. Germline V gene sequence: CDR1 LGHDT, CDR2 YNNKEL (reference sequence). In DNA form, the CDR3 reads TGTGCCAGCAGCCAAGATGCTACAGGGATTTACACTGAAGCTTTCTTT. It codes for CASSQDATGIYTEAFF.

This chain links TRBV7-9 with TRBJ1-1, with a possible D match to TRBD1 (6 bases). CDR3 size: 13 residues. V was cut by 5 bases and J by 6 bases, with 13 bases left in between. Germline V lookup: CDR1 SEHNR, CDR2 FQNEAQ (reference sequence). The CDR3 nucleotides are TGTGCCAGCAGCCGCCAGGGGCTAGCTGAAGCTTTCTTT. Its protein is CASSRQGLAEAFF.

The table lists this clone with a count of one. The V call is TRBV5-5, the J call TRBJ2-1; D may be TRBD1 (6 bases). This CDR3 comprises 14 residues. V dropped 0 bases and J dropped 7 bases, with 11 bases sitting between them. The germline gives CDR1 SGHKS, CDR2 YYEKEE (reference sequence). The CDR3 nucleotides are TGTGCCAGCAGCTTGGGGGCTCAGGGGAATGAGCAGTTCTTC. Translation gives CASSLGAQGNEQFF. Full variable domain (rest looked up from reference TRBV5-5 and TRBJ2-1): DAGVTQSPTHLIKTRGQQVTLRCSPISGHKSVSWYQQVLGQGPQFIFQYYEKEERGRGNFPDRFSARQFPNYSSELNVNALLLGDSALYLCASSLGAQGNEQFFGPGTRLTVL.

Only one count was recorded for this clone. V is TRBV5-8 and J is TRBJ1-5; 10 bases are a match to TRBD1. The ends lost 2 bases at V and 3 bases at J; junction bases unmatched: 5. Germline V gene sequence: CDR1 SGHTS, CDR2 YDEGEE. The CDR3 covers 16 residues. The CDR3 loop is CASSLRTGGFNQPQHF. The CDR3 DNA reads TGTGCCAGCAGCTTACGGACAGGGGGTTTCAATCAGCCCCAGCATTTT.

For the CDR3, the DNA is TGTGCCACCAGTGCGGGAGCCGATCAGCCCCAGCATTTT. The encoded protein is CATSAGADQPQHF. The V call is TRBV24-1, the J call TRBJ1-5, with D uncertain. The CDR3 runs to 13 residues. With 5 bases removed from V and 5 bases from J, the gap between germline ends came to 9 bases. Germline values: CDR1 KGHDR, CDR2 SFDVKD.

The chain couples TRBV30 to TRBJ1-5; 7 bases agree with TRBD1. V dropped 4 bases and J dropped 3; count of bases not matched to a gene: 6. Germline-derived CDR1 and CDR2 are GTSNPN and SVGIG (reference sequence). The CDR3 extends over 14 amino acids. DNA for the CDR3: TGTGCCTGGACTGAGGGACAGCCCAATCAGCCCCAGCATTTT. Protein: CAWTEGQPNQPQHF.

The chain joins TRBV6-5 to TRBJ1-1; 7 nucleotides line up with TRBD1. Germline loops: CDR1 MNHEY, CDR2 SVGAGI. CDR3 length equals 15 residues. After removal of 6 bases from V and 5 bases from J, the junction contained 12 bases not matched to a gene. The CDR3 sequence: CASRPHRGPLTEAFF. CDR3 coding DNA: TGTGCCAGCAGGCCGCATAGGGGGCCGTTAACTGAAGCTTTCTTT.

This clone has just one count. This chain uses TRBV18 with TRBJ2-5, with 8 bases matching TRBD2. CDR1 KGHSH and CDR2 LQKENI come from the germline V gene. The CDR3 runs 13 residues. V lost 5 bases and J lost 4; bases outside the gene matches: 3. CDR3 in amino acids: CASSSGLAETQYF. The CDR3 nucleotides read TGTGCCAGCTCATCCGGACTAGCAGAGACCCAGTACTTC.